This is a list of T cell receptor beta chains from one sample in a study of cytomegalovirus exposure and HLA in healthy donors. Data came from immunoSEQ multiplex PCR; TCRdb stores just in-frame clones and leaves some out. The table has 130,000 to 150,000 clones, over 60% seen once. The sample taken for sequencing was PBMCs. The receptors originated from a woman aged 45 to 65 in good health and CMV-seronegative. The CDR3 runs from the conserved cysteine through the conserved F or W. The size of a clone is reported for some rows only, either as once, few or many, or as a class for expanded clones.

cdr3_aa	v_call	clone_size
CASSHEVRGTDTQYF	TRBV4-1	NA
CASSESTGDQETQYF	TRBV6-4	NA
CASSPGGGEAFF	TRBV7-6	NA
CASSLLGAGEAFF	TRBV9	NA
CASSLEQGVSDTQYF	TRBV11-3	NA
CASSVGQGATTDTQYF	TRBV9	NA
CASSSQGWGQPQHF	TRBV19	NA
CASSSHPGQRAGNTIYF	TRBV7-8	NA
CASSEGQGPLEQYF	TRBV2	NA
CASSLTGEGEQYF	TRBV11-3	NA
CASRADRAGQPQHF	TRBV6-1	NA
CASSTGSAVETQYF	TRBV28	NA
CASRTGLADPRYWYF	TRBV5-1	NA
CSVALWTGTDEQYF	TRBV29-1	NA
CASSNTGDHSPLHF	TRBV28	NA
CASSLVGAHEQYF	TRBV5-4	NA
CASSLGTRGNTIYF	TRBV7-6	NA
CASSEGAYTEAFF	TRBV18	NA
CASSTGGNEQFF	TRBV19	once
CASSLGPIQETQYF	TRBV11-2	once
CASSQVRVMGNTEAFF	TRBV4-2	NA
CASSIPPSQGNTEAFF	TRBV19	NA
CASSEAMGGGYGYTF	TRBV6-1	few
CATSRQGSGQPQHF	TRBV15	NA
CATSRDRGGLTEGDTQYF	TRBV15	NA
CASRAQGVYEQYF	TRBV28	NA
CASKIGGGTDTQYF	TRBV21-1	NA
CASSVDRYSNQPQHF	TRBV6-1	NA
CASSSGGEAFF	TRBV11-2	few
CASSLGQGIAGYTF	TRBV7-9	NA
CASSSSGIPGGYTF	TRBV7-8	NA
CASRRRTGGLGSDMNTEAFF	TRBV2	NA
CASSFSTGGLEQYF	TRBV27	NA
CSAGTRLQYF	TRBV20-1	few
CASSEARLNTEAFF	TRBV10-2	NA
CASSLTGDTEAFF	TRBV5-1	few
CASKNHSSTNEQFF	TRBV28	NA
CASGFLGEDEQFF	TRBV11-1	NA
CASSETRTGGELATEAFF	TRBV2	NA
CASSPSGGGQETQYF	TRBV27	NA
CASSAQRQSDTQYF	TRBV19	NA
CASSEGKTGLVYGYTF	TRBV7-9	NA
CASSRSAGEHQPQHF	TRBV5-5	few
CASGQGASQPQHF	TRBV7-6	NA
CAWSVSWGRRETQYF	TRBV30	NA
CASSYSGHQETQYF	TRBV6-5	few
CASSRDLAGEETQYF	TRBV11-2	few
CASSIQGSNQPQHF	TRBV19	NA